These 27 T cell receptor beta chains share one sample of origin, sequenced in a study of cytomegalovirus exposure and HLA in healthy donors. PCR involved 60 Vbeta and 13 Jbeta primers. Here immunoSEQ multiplex PCR was the method, and the copy in TCRdb shows in-frame clones only, minus some. The sample carries some 150,000 clones, 82% recorded once. Material for sequencing was PBMCs. The receptors shown here come from a woman aged 50 to 65 in good health and CMV-seropositive.

The rearrangement uses TRBV30 and TRBJ1-1, with a possible D match to TRBD1 (5 bases). This CDR3 region has 11 residues. Germline CDR1 is GTSNPN and CDR2 is SVGIG (reference sequence). The V gene lost 0 bases and the J gene lost 7 bases, with 6 bases spanning the gap. CDR3 sequence: CAWSVGDEAFF. CDR3 nucleotide sequence: TGTGCCTGGAGTGTAGGGGATGAAGCTTTCTTT.

This CDR3 is CASRTSGGAGRDEQYF. The CDR3, as DNA: TGTGCCAGCAGGACTAGCGGGGGGGCCGGACGGGACGAGCAGTACTTC. The chain uses TRBV2 and TRBJ2-7, with 14 nucleotides matching TRBD2. V was clipped by 6 bases and J by 5 bases; unmatched bases: 9. CDR3 length: 16 residues. Looked up from germline, CDR1 is SNHLY and CDR2 is FYNNEI.

This rearrangement joins TRBV19 to TRBJ2-4; tentatively, D is TRBD2 (7 bases). Germline CDR1 reads LNHDA; CDR2 reads SQIVND (reference sequence). The CDR3 loop spans 13 amino acids. V dropped 5 bases and J dropped 8 bases, with 13 bases sitting between them. The CDR3 sequence: CASSLRGPDIQYF. In DNA, the CDR3 is TGTGCCAGTAGTTTGCGGGGGCCGGACATTCAGTACTTC.

The chain links TRBV10-3 to TRBJ1-1; D remains ambiguous. This CDR3 is 15 amino acids long. Trimming removed 4 bases from V and 4 bases from J, with 16 bases in between. Germline CDR1 and CDR2: ENHRY and SYGVKD. The CDR3: CAISAPGVVGTEAFF. In DNA, the CDR3 is TGTGCCATCAGTGCCCCCGGTGTTGTCGGCACTGAAGCTTTCTTT.

This clone was found a few times. V usage is TRBV6-1 and J usage is TRBJ1-5; weak D call: TRBD1 (5 bases). This CDR3 is 15 amino acids long. V was shortened by 1 base and J by 0 bases, with 7 bases between the two germline ends. The germline V gene encodes CDR1 MNHNS and CDR2 SASEGT. This CDR3 reads CASSEDRGSNQPQHF. The CDR3 nucleotides are TGTGCCAGCAGTGAAGATAGGGGTAGCAATCAGCCCCAGCATTTT.

J is TRBJ2-7 and V is TRBV2; weak D call: TRBD2 (6 bases). Trimming pared 7 bases from V and 7 bases from J, leaving 26 bases between. The V gene's germline CDR1 is SNHLY and CDR2 FYNNEI. This CDR3 comprises 16 residues. The CDR3 region is CASTPSWGVVMREQYF. The CDR3, as DNA: TGTGCCAGCACCCCAAGTTGGGGGGTGGTGATGAGGGAGCAGTACTTC.

The chain combines TRBV5-1 with TRBJ1-4; D is ambiguous. Germline CDR1 and CDR2: SGHRS and YFSETQ. V lost 1 base and J 4 bases, leaving 8 bases between the germline ends. This CDR3 is built from 14 residues. This chain's CDR3 is CASSLRGDNEKLFF. The DNA of the CDR3 is TGCGCCAGCAGCTTGCGAGGAGATAATGAAAAACTGTTTTTT.

This chain joins TRBV30 and TRBJ1-2, with TRBD1 identical over 7 bases. CDR3 length: 10 amino acids. The trim removed 7 bases at V and 7 bases at J, leaving 3 bases unmatched. Per germline, CDR1 GTSNPN and CDR2 SVGIG (reference sequence). The CDR3 protein is CASGGTGYTF. The CDR3 DNA sequence: TGTGCCTCAGGGGGGACTGGCTACACCTTC.

The chain joins TRBV2 to TRBJ1-4; D not certain. Trimming took 3 bases from V and 6 from J, leaving 8 bases between them. Germline CDR1 reads SNHLY; CDR2 reads FYNNEI. This CDR3 has 13 residues. CDR3 sequence reads: CASSDQEDEKLFF. The CDR3 DNA reads TGTGCCAGCAGTGATCAGGAGGATGAAAAACTGTTTTTT.

The chain is built from TRBV18 and TRBJ1-3; D remains unclear. The CDR3 is 13 residues long. V lost 7 bases and J lost 3, with 10 bases in between. The germline gives CDR1 KGHSH, CDR2 LQKENI. DNA for the CDR3: TGTGCCAGCTTGCCGTCGGGTGGAAACACCATATATTTT. Translated: CASLPSGGNTIYF.

The chain joins TRBV7-8 to TRBJ2-7, with TRBD2 identical over 8 bases. CDR3 length: 13 amino acids. Trimming at V came to 5 bases and at J to 7 bases, leaving 7 bases not matched to a gene. The germline V gene has CDR1 SGHVS and CDR2 FQNEAQ. CDR3 DNA sequence: TGTGCCAGCAGCGACGGACTAGCAGAGGAGCAGTACTTC. Encoded protein: CASSDGLAEEQYF.

This rearrangement joins TRBV6-6 to TRBJ2-3; D may be TRBD1 (8 bases). CDR1 is MNHNY, CDR2 SVGAGI, per germline (reference sequence). Trimming took 11 bases from V and 1 from J, leaving 16 bases between them. The CDR3 extends over 14 amino acids. The CDR3 protein is CAGKQGGRTDTQYF. The CDR3 DNA follows: TGTGCCGGCAAACAGGGGGGGCGCACAGATACGCAGTATTTT.

The chain joins TRBV2 to TRBJ2-1; D ambiguous. The length of the CDR3 is 13 residues. Deletions cut 5 bases from V and 5 bases from J, with 10 bases between. Germline assignment: CDR1 SNHLY and CDR2 FYNNEI. Here the CDR3 reads CASSFPSDNEQFF. Written as DNA, the CDR3 is TGTGCCAGCAGTTTCCCCAGCGACAATGAGCAGTTCTTC.

Details on this clone: Compared with germline, one end of the junction differs, possibly owing to a read error. The chain uses TRBV2 and TRBJ2-1, with 9 nucleotides matching TRBD2. This CDR3 spans 13 amino acids. Germline V gene lookup returns CDR1 SNHLY and CDR2 FYNNEI. This CDR3 is CASRGGGANEHFF. The CDR3 DNA sequence: TGTGCCAGCAGGGGCGGGGGGGCCAATGAGCATTTCTTC.

This clone was observed once. This chain's CDR3 is CSVELAGGYEQYF. In nucleotides, the CDR3 is TGCAGCGTTGAACTAGCGGGGGGCTACGAGCAGTACTTC. J is TRBJ2-7 and V is TRBV29-1; 11 bases line up with TRBD2. J was trimmed by 3 bases and V by 2 bases; bases with no gene match: 0. The germline gives CDR1 SQVTM, CDR2 ANQGSEA. The CDR3 runs 13 residues.

The V gene is TRBV5-1, the J gene TRBJ1-2; D remains unclear. V was clipped by 0 bases and J by 8 bases, with 11 bases between them. Germline lookup yields CDR1 SGHRS and CDR2 YFSETQ. The CDR3 runs to 13 residues. Here the CDR3 reads CASSLESGLGYTF. The CDR3 DNA reads as TGCGCCAGCAGCTTGGAGTCGGGGTTAGGCTACACCTTC.

This clone was recorded only once. This chain uses TRBV10-2 with TRBJ1-2; D is possibly TRBD1 (6 bases). This CDR3 is built from 15 residues. The germline V and J ends were trimmed by 0 bases and 8 bases, with 16 bases remaining between them. From germline, CDR1 is WSHSY and CDR2 SAAADI. The CDR3: CASSESGLPQGGYTF. As DNA, the CDR3 is TGCGCCAGCAGTGAGTCGGGACTACCCCAGGGGGGCTACACCTTC.

The chain recombines TRBV18 with TRBJ2-3, with D possibly matching TRBD2 (6 bases). The CDR3 contains 14 residues. The germline V gene encodes CDR1 KGHSH and CDR2 LQKENI. V was clipped by 3 bases and J by 6 bases, with 13 bases between them. Written as DNA, the CDR3 is TGTGCCAGCTCACCCCCGACTAGAATGGATACGCAGTATTTT. Translating gives CASSPPTRMDTQYF.

The chain joins TRBV29-1 to TRBJ1-1; D gene ambiguous. CDR3 size: 12 residues. The V gene's germline CDR1 is SQVTM and CDR2 ANQGSEA. With 7 bases removed from V and 0 bases from J, the gap between germline ends came to 9 bases. CDR3 DNA sequence: TGCAGCGCAATACACCTGAACACTGAAGCTTTCTTT. It yields the protein CSAIHLNTEAFF.

This rearrangement joins TRBV7-2 to TRBJ2-7, with a weak D call TRBD2 (6 bases). The CDR3 is 13 amino acids. V lost 1 base, J lost 5 bases, and 9 bases lay in between. The germline V gene has CDR1 SGHTA and CDR2 FQGNSA. CDR3 nucleotide sequence: TGTGCCAGCAGCTTAGGATCGGGGGACGAGCAGTACTTC. Translation: CASSLGSGDEQYF. The entire variable domain, with the rest obtained from reference TRBV7-2 and TRBJ2-7, is as follows: GAGVSQSPSNKVTEKGKDVELRCDPISGHTALYWYRQSLGQGLEFLIYFQGNSAPDKSGLPSDRFSAERTGGSVSTLTIQRTQQEDSAVYLCASSLGSGDEQYFGPGTRLTVT.

V gene TRBV6-1 combines with J gene TRBJ2-7; perhaps TRBD2 as D (7 bases). The CDR3 consists of 13 residues. V shed 6 bases and J shed 3 bases, with 12 bases lying between them. Germline CDR1 MNHNS, CDR2 SASEGT. In DNA, the CDR3 is TGTGCCAGCAGCCAAGGGGGGGGCTACGAGCAGTACTTC. Translating it yields CASSQGGGYEQYF.

This sequence joins TRBV7-2 and TRBJ1-6; D unresolved. The germline CDR1 and CDR2 sequences are SGHTA and FQGNSA. This CDR3 contains 14 residues. Trimming cost V 4 bases and J 7 bases, with 11 bases left between them. Here the CDR3 DNA reads TGTGCCAGCAGCTACTTACCCGGGAATTCACCCCTCCACTTT. Its translation is CASSYLPGNSPLHF.

CDR3 in amino acids: CASSEWSYHYEQYF. Here the CDR3 DNA reads TGTGCCAGCAGTGAATGGTCCTATCACTACGAGCAGTACTTC. The chain uses TRBV6-1 and TRBJ2-7, with unresolved D. V was pared by 2 bases and J by 3 bases, with 11 bases between. The CDR3 spans 14 residues. Germline V gene data show CDR1 as MNHNS and CDR2 as SASEGT.

The chain links TRBV4-3 to TRBJ1-6; no clear D gene. Germline V gene lookup returns CDR1 LGHNA and CDR2 YSLEER. V lost 0 bases and J lost 10, with 10 bases in between. This CDR3 spans 14 amino acids. CDR3 sequence reads: CASSQDAENSPLHF. Written as DNA, the CDR3 is TGCGCCAGCAGCCAAGATGCGGAAAACTCACCCCTCCACTTT.

V usage is TRBV2 and J usage is TRBJ2-7, with TRBD1 matching 10 bases. This CDR3 contains 15 residues. From germline, CDR1 is SNHLY and CDR2 FYNNEI. J was trimmed by 7 bases and V by 8 bases; bases with no gene match: 14. The DNA of the CDR3 is TGTGCCAGCGGGGGGCAGACAGGGGGCTTCGGAGAGCAGTACTTC. The encoded protein is CASGGQTGGFGEQYF.

J is TRBJ2-3 and V is TRBV2; TRBD1 matches 7 bases. V gave up 3 bases and J gave up 2 bases; unmatched junction bases: 5. CDR3 length equals 15 residues. CDR1 SNHLY and CDR2 FYNNEI come from the germline V gene. The CDR3 sequence: CASSDGTGATDTQYF. The CDR3 DNA is TGTGCCAGCAGTGACGGTACAGGGGCCACAGATACGCAGTATTTT.

The gene calls are TRBV19 and TRBJ1-5; D is undetermined. Per the germline V gene, CDR1 is LNHDA and CDR2 is SQIVND (reference sequence). This CDR3 region has 15 residues. Trimming removed 3 bases at V and 5 bases at J, with 14 bases between. The CDR3: CASSIHRGRDQPQHF. As DNA, the CDR3 is TGTGCCAGTAGTATTCATAGAGGGCGCGATCAGCCCCAGCATTTT.